This T cell receptor (beta chain) emerged from a study of cytomegalovirus exposure and HLA in healthy donors. Findings of the study overall: Other equally common chains were less clonally expanded than HLA-associated TCR beta chains, a later analysis showed.

A word on this clone: Its antigen is still unknown.

With V trimmed by 2 bases and J by 4 bases, 7 bases remained unmatched. The length of the CDR3 is 15 residues. CDR1 is SGHTA and CDR2 is FQGNSA in the germline V gene. PCR involved 60 Vbeta and 13 Jbeta primers. Libraries were prepared by immunoSEQ multiplex PCR; TCRdb keeps only in-frame clonotypes and omits some of them. The table records under 200,000 clones, over 65% of them present only once. This TCR derives from a woman between 40 and 55 years old in good health and CMV-seronegative. The sequencing sample was made of PBMCs. The chain recombines TRBV7-2 with TRBJ2-5, with TRBD1 matching over 7 bases. Written as DNA, the CDR3 is TGTGCCAGCAGCTTAAGGGGGCGCGGTATAGAGACCCAGTACTTC. Translating gives CASSLRGRGIETQYF.